This paragraph reports one TCR beta chain. This clone was recorded a few times. Its antigen target is currently unknown. No per-base quality is available; no much larger clone lies one base away. These data belong to a study of hypomethylating agent response in myelodysplastic syndrome (TCRdb year 2021). About the study as a whole: Patients were treated with the hypomethylating agents azacitidine (about 75% of the 11) or decitabine (3 of 11). Patients had a mean age of approximately 72 +/- 6.3 years, and a diploid cytogenetic profile was the most common. The most frequent mutation was TET2, found in 5 of 11 patients. The cohort was composed of ten or so male and a couple of female myelodysplastic syndrome patients. Five patients did not respond, whereas six or seven responded with either complete response or hematologic improvement. Response was defined as complete response or hematologic improvement, and any patient who met neither criterion was considered a non-responder. Results and caveats for the whole study, not just this receptor: After treatment with a hypomethylating agent, no significant changes in richness, rarefaction diversity or clonality were seen, whether all patients were considered together or each response group separately. Possible recognition of novel MDS antigens by the shared GLIPH2 clusters was not confirmed, and experimental validation of that possible recognition is needed. Healthy control donors were not age-matched to MDS patients, which could have impacted the MDS versus healthy comparison. The cohort was small, with only approximately ten patients analyzed. Novel clonotypes were found to emerge more often in responders, whereas more contracted clonotypes were observed in non-responders after treatment.

Libraries were built with the immunoSEQ multiplex PCR assay. Sequencing was run at survey resolution with two replicates of around 200 ng each, for a total of roughly 400 ng of DNA per sample. Using multiplex PCR primers aimed at V and J genes, the hsTCRB kit picked up rearranged TCRB sequences in genomic DNA. In the first PCR, the CDR3 region was amplified for 25 to 35 cycles with the QIAGEN Multiplex PCR Kit. Sample barcodes and Illumina adapters were added to each replicate in an 8-cycle second PCR. Quantification of the pooled libraries was done with a QuantStudio 6 and the KAPA library quantification kit. About 14 pM of pooled libraries was sequenced on an Illumina MiSeq using 156-cycle single-end reads plus a 15-cycle index read. Per the authors' processing: Of 150,000 to 200,000 unique clonotypes, less than 2% were flagged by VDJdb annotation as previously reported viral-epitope-specific clonotypes. Raw reads were processed by the immunoSEQ Data Assistant and immunoSEQ Analyzer into normalized, annotated TCRB repertoires. Clonotypes were analyzed with the immunarch R package version 0.6.5 and BioAnalyzer. Before richness was estimated, every repertoire was downsampled to the clone count of the smallest repertoire. Clonotypes were classified as expanded, contracted or novel by Fisher's exact tests, with novel defined as zero frequency before treatment. GLIPH2 clustered significantly changed CDR3 beta sequences using simulation_depth=1000 and kmer_min_depth=3, excluding CDR3s shorter than five residues. TCRdb re-hosts the immuneACCESS table, in-frame sequences only. Its copies lack some clones; in the studies checked, an unresolved V gene accounts for under half of them, and the cause for the rest is not known. V and J calls plus clone size are reproduced from that table; the DNA served to infer D and trimming. For this sample there are fewer than 2,000 clones; roughly nine tenths appear just once. Of the sample, 3.5% is held by the ten largest clones.

T-cell subsets were not sorted, and bulk bone marrow was analyzed instead. Bone marrow from about a dozen myelodysplastic syndrome patients was immunosequenced for TCR beta CDR3 regions before and after hypomethylating agent therapy. Each patient contributed a baseline bone marrow plus two to three bone marrows at different post-treatment timepoints for longitudinal repertoire tracking. Whole bone marrow served as the source for genomic DNA extraction, with DNA quality checked using TapeStation, NanoDrop OneC and PicoGreen assays. The CDR3, from cysteine to phenylalanine, totals 14 residues. Of the read, only the CDR3 DNA is kept; its 42 bases are in frame from base 1. V is shortened by 0 bases, J by 7 bases, and the region joining them spans 12 bases. The germline V gene provides CDR1 ENHRY and CDR2 SYGVKD.

The source was bone marrow, collected before or after starting hypomethylating agent treatment for myelodysplastic syndrome (not recorded which). This sequence was found in a human donor with myelodysplastic syndrome. The sequence links TRBV10-3 to TRBJ1-2; the D gene is perhaps TRBD1, on 5 matching bases. DNA sequence: TGTGCCATCAGTGAGTCGGGGGGTCTTGGTGGCTACACCTTC. It encodes CAISESGGLGGYTF.